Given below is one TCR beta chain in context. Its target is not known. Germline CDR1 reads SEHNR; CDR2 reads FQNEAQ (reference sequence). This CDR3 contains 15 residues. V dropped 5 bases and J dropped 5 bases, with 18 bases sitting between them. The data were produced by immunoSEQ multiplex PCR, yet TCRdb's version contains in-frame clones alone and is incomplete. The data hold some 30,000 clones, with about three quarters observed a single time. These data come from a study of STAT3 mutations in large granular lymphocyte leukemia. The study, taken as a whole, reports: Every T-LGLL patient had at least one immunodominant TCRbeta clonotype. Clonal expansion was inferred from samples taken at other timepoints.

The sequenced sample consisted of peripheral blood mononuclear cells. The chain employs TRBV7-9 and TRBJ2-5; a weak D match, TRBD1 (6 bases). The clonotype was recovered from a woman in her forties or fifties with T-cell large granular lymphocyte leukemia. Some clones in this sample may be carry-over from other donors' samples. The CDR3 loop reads CASSPRTAGMETQYF. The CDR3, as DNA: TGTGCCAGCAGCCCCCGGACAGCAGGGATGGAGACCCAGTACTTC.